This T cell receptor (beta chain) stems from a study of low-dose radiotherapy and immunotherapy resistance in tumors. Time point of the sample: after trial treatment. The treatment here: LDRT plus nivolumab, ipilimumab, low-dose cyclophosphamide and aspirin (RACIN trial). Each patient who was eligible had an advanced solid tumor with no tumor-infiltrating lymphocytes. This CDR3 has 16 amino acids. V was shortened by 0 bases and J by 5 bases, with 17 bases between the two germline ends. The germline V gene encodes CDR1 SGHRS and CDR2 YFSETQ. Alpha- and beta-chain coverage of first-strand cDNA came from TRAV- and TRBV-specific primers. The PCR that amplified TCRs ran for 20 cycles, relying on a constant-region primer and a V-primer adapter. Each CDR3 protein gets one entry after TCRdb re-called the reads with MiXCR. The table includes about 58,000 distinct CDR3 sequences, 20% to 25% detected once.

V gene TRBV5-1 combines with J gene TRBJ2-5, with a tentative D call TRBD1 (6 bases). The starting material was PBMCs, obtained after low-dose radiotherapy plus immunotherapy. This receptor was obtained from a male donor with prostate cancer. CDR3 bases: TGCGCCAGCAGCTTGGCCAATTTCAGGGGTGGCGAGACCCAGTACTTC. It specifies CASSLANFRGGETQYF.